The 22 T cell receptor beta chains below come from one sample, sequenced in a study of long-term antiretroviral therapy in people with HIV. At the survey level, the v3.0 immunoSEQ assay was run. The table came from immunoSEQ multiplex PCR; TCRdb's copy has only in-frame clones and leaves some out. The sample lists tens of thousands of clones; roughly 93% were seen once. Sequenced here: unsorted PBMCs, sampled roughly 9.4 years after starting antiretroviral therapy. These receptors all come from a man in his thirties or forties with HIV.

This clone was seen only once. This chain joins TRBV27 and TRBJ2-7; 7 bases are a match to TRBD1. The V and J ends lost 6 bases and 7 bases, in that order; junction bases with no gene match: 24. This CDR3 region has 18 residues. Germline V gene lookup returns CDR1 MNHEY and CDR2 SMNVEV (reference sequence). CDR3 region: CASSHPRPPRRQGREQYV. CDR3 DNA sequence: TGTGCCAGCAGCCACCCTCGTCCACCCCGAAGACAGGGTCGGGAGCAGTACGTC.

This rearrangement joins TRBV20-1 to TRBJ2-7, with TRBD1 identical over 8 bases. This CDR3 is 11 amino acids long. V was pared by 3 bases and J by 5 bases, with 0 bases of the junction left unmatched. In germline, CDR1 is DFQATT, CDR2 SNEGSKA (reference sequence). The CDR3, as DNA: TGCAGTGCTAGGACAGGGGACGAGCAGTACTTC. Translation: CSARTGDEQYF.

The gene calls are TRBV18 and TRBJ1-6; unclear D gene. The V end was cut by 6 bases, the J end by 4 bases, with 4 bases between. Germline V lookup: CDR1 KGHSH, CDR2 LQKENI. CDR3 length: 12 residues. The DNA of the CDR3 is TGTGCCAGCTCGCAGTATAATTCACCCCTCCACTTT. This encodes CASSQYNSPLHF.

This sequence joins TRBV28 and TRBJ2-5; 10 bases are a match to TRBD1. The CDR3 spans 15 residues. V lost 5 bases and J lost 5; bases outside the gene matches: 8. Germline CDR1 and CDR2: MDHEN and SYDVKM. CDR3 sequence (DNA): TGTGCCAGCAGTGCCCGGGACAGGGGAAGGGAGACCCAGTACTTC. Its protein is CASSARDRGRETQYF. Together with reference TRBV28 and TRBJ2-5, the CDR3 gives the full variable domain: DVKVTQSSRYLVKRTGEKVFLECVQDMDHENMFWYRQDPGLGLRLIYFSYDVKMKEKGDIPEGYSVSREKKERFSLILESASTNQTSMYLCASSARDRGRETQYFGPGTRLLVL.

This chain links TRBV21-1 with TRBJ2-6. TRBV21-1 is a recognized pseudogene. This CDR3 spans 15 amino acids. CDR3 residues: CARTISSSGANVLTF. The DNA for the CDR3 is TGTGCCAGGACCATCAGCTCCTCTGGGGCCAACGTCCTGACTTTC.

The chain combines TRBV27 with TRBJ1-1; D ambiguous. V lost 2 bases to trimming and J lost 2 bases, with 6 bases between them. This CDR3 region has 13 residues. Germline V gives CDR1 MNHEY, CDR2 SMNVEV (reference sequence). Here the CDR3 DNA reads TGTGCCAGCAGTTTACGGCGTAACACTGAAGCTTTCTTT. Its protein product is CASSLRRNTEAFF.

The chain uses TRBV5-1 and TRBJ2-1; D gene unclear. Germline CDR1 reads SGHRS; CDR2 reads YFSETQ. V dropped 5 bases and J dropped 0 bases, with 12 bases sitting between them. The CDR3 runs 15 residues. The CDR3 is CASRLTSDSYNEQFF. CDR3 bases: TGCGCCAGCAGGTTGACTTCCGACTCCTACAATGAGCAGTTCTTC.

The CDR3 spells CASSPDPWYEQYV. The DNA of the CDR3 is TGTGCCAGCAGCCCCGACCCCTGGTACGAGCAGTACGTC. V usage is TRBV7-9 and J usage is TRBJ2-7, with D uncertain. This CDR3 spans 13 amino acids. The ends were cut back, 5 bases at V and 4 bases at J, with 12 bases in the middle. Germline V gene sequence: CDR1 SEHNR, CDR2 FQNEAQ (reference sequence).

The chain has TRBV11-2 and TRBJ2-7, with a tentative D call TRBD1 (5 bases). V shed 3 bases and J shed 2 bases, with 11 bases lying between them. CDR1 and CDR2 from the germline V gene are SGHAT and FQNNGV. This CDR3 is 14 amino acids long. Here the CDR3 DNA reads TGTGCCAGCAGCTTGCCAGGGAAGCCCTACGAGCAGTACGTC. The encoded protein is CASSLPGKPYEQYV.

For this clone: One end of the junction varies from germline; a read error may be responsible. The chain employs TRBV30 and TRBJ2-7; TRBD2 agrees at 7 bases. CDR1 is GTSNPN and CDR2 is SVGIG in the germline V gene (reference sequence). The CDR3 runs 13 residues. CDR3 sequence (DNA): TGTGCCCGGAGTGGGATAGCGGGTGCCGAGCAGTACTTC. It specifies CARSGIAGAEQYF.

The genes are TRBV5-1 and TRBJ2-2; D not resolved. V lost 3 bases to trimming and J lost 6 bases, with 12 bases between them. The length of the CDR3 is 14 residues. The germline gives CDR1 SGHRS, CDR2 YFSETQ. CDR3 sequence reads: CASSYGPSAGELFF. CDR3 nucleotides: TGCGCCAGCAGCTACGGACCTTCGGCCGGGGAGCTGTTTTTT.

The chain links TRBV5-5 to TRBJ1-4; D is unclear. The ends were cut back, 0 bases at V and 3 bases at J, with 12 bases in the middle. Germline lookup yields CDR1 SGHKS and CDR2 YYEKEE (reference sequence). The CDR3 is made up of 16 amino acids. The CDR3: CASSLATSGANEKLFF. As DNA, the CDR3 is TGTGCCAGCAGCTTGGCTACCTCTGGAGCTAATGAAAAACTGTTTTTT.

CDR3 sequence: CASSWDINSPLHF. CDR3 coding DNA: TGTGCCAGCAGTTGGGACATTAATTCACCCCTCCACTTT. The chain couples TRBV6-6 to TRBJ1-6; D may be TRBD1 (6 bases). From germline, CDR1 is MNHNY and CDR2 SVGAGI (reference sequence). V was clipped by 4 bases and J by 6 bases, with 7 bases between them. The CDR3 is 13 residues long.

This clone was recorded only once. The genes are TRBV10-3 and TRBJ2-3; 9 bases agree with TRBD2. Trimming cost V 3 bases and J 0 bases; bases outside gene matches: 7. This CDR3 is 17 amino acids long. In germline, CDR1 is ENHRY, CDR2 SYGVKD. The CDR3 DNA sequence: TGTGCCATCAGTGACCCGGCGGGGGGGCTAAGCACAGATACGCAGTATTTT. It yields the protein CAISDPAGGLSTDTQYF.

This chain uses TRBV28 with TRBJ2-1, with D perhaps given as TRBD1 or TRBD2 (5 bases each). This CDR3 contains 15 residues. Trimming took 2 bases from V and 2 from J, leaving 10 bases between them. Germline CDR1 reads MDHEN; CDR2 reads SYDVKM. The DNA for the CDR3 is TGTGCCAGCAGTTTAGGAAGGGGAGCCTACAATGAGCAGTTCTTC. Translating gives CASSLGRGAYNEQFF.

The rearrangement uses TRBV4-1 and TRBJ2-3; TRBD2 matches 10 bases. CDR3 length equals 16 residues. V was clipped by 8 bases and J by 1 base; unmatched bases: 9. Germline CDR1 is MGHRA and CDR2 is YSYEKL. This CDR3 reads CASQPRLAGGTDTQYF. The CDR3 bases are TGCGCCAGCCAACCCCGACTAGCGGGTGGCACAGATACGCAGTATTTT.

The chain carries TRBV5-4 and TRBJ1-3; a weak D match, TRBD1 (6 bases). There are 15 residues in the CDR3. V lost 1 base, J lost 0 bases, and 8 bases lay in between. From germline, CDR1 is SGHNT and CDR2 YYREEE (reference sequence). The CDR3 region is CASSLRGSSGNTIYF. The CDR3 nucleotides are TGTGCCAGCAGCTTGAGGGGGAGCTCTGGAAACACCATATATTTT.

The chain recombines TRBV5-1 with TRBJ1-3; no firm D call. The V gene's germline CDR1 is SGHRS and CDR2 YFSETQ. Between the trimmed V and J ends, which lost 1 base and 2 bases, there was a span of 10 bases. The CDR3 totals 15 residues. The CDR3 region is CASSLNSITGNTIYF. As DNA, the CDR3 is TGCGCCAGCAGCTTGAACAGCATCACTGGAAACACCATATATTTT. The full variable domain, its missing parts supplied by reference TRBV5-1 and TRBJ1-3, is KAGVTQTPRYLIKTRGQQVTLSCSPISGHRSVSWYQQTPGQGLQFLFEYFSETQRNKGNFPGRFSGRQFSNSRSEMNVSTLELGDSALYLCASSLNSITGNTIYFGEGSWLTVV.

The rearrangement joins TRBV25-1 to TRBJ2-3, with D possibly TRBD2 on 7 matching bases. This CDR3 contains 15 residues. The V gene's germline CDR1 is MGHDK and CDR2 SYGVNS. V gave up 6 bases and J gave up 6 bases, with 19 bases separating them. CDR3: CASSSRGGLSDTQYF. The CDR3 coding sequence is TGTGCCAGCAGCTCAAGAGGGGGACTAAGCGATACGCAGTATTTT.

The chain employs TRBV4-2 and TRBJ2-3; 10 bases line up with TRBD2. V gave up 0 bases and J gave up 1 base; unmatched junction bases: 10. This CDR3 comprises 19 residues. Germline V CDR1 and CDR2: LGHNA, YNFKEQ. The CDR3 DNA sequence: TGTGCCAGCAGCCAAGAGTGGGGTAGCGGGGGGCCCGGCACAGATACGCAGTATTTT. It codes for CASSQEWGSGGPGTDTQYF.

J is TRBJ1-6 and V is TRBV9, with 11 bases lining up with TRBD1. V was clipped by 3 bases and J by 1 base; unmatched bases: 9. This CDR3 region has 19 residues. Germline V lookup: CDR1 SGDLS, CDR2 YYNGEE. This chain's CDR3 is CASSARDRGSRSYNSPLHF. DNA for the CDR3: TGTGCCAGCAGCGCCCGGGACAGGGGGTCTAGATCCTATAATTCACCCCTCCACTTT.

V usage is TRBV29-1 and J usage is TRBJ2-7; no clear D. This CDR3 spans 11 amino acids. Germline V gives CDR1 SQVTM, CDR2 ANQGSEA. Deletions cut 1 base from V and 4 bases from J, with 5 bases between. CDR3 in amino acids: CSVEVGYEQYF. The CDR3 DNA reads TGCAGCGTTGAAGTGGGGTACGAGCAGTACTTC.